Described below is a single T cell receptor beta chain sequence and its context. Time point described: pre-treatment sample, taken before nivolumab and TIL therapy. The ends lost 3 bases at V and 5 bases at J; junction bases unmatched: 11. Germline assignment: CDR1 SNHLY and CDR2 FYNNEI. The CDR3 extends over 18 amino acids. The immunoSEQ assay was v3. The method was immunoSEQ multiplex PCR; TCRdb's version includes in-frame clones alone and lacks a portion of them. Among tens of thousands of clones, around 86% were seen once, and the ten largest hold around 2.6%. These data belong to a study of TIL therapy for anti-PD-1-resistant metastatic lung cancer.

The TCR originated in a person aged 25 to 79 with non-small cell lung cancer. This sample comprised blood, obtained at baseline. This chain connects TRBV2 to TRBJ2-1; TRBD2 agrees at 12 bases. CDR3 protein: CASSDEASGRASDNEQFF. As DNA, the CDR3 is TGTGCCAGCAGTGACGAGGCTAGCGGGAGGGCTTCAGACAATGAGCAGTTCTTC.